Shown below are 2 T cell receptor beta chains from a single sample sequenced in a study of OX40 agonist ivuxolimab in advanced cancers. Here immunoSEQ multiplex PCR was the method, and the copy in TCRdb shows in-frame clones only, minus some. The repertoire holds around 100,000 clones, with 90% as singletons. The material was CD4+ or CD8+ T cells sorted from blood, obtained in a trial of the OX40 agonist ivuxolimab. Source of these receptors: an adult with an advanced solid tumor such as melanoma, head and neck, liver or kidney cancer.

The V gene is TRBV7-2, the J gene TRBJ2-3; 7 bases agree with TRBD2. Per the germline V gene, CDR1 is SGHTA and CDR2 is FQGNSA. V shed 0 bases, J shed 2 bases, and the junction held 5 bases outside the gene matches. The CDR3 is 16 amino acids. CDR3 DNA sequence: TGTGCCAGCAGCTTAGCGGGAGGGGTCTTCACAGATACGCAGTATTTT. This sequence encodes CASSLAGGVFTDTQYF.

V and J are TRBV7-9 and TRBJ2-5; D may be TRBD2 (5 bases). The V gene's germline CDR1 is SEHNR and CDR2 FQNEAQ (reference sequence). This CDR3 is 16 amino acids long. Trimming took 0 bases from V and 2 from J, leaving 13 bases between them. The CDR3 spells CASSLAPSWSQETQYF. Written as DNA, the CDR3 is TGTGCCAGCAGCTTAGCCCCTAGCTGGAGTCAAGAGACCCAGTACTTC.